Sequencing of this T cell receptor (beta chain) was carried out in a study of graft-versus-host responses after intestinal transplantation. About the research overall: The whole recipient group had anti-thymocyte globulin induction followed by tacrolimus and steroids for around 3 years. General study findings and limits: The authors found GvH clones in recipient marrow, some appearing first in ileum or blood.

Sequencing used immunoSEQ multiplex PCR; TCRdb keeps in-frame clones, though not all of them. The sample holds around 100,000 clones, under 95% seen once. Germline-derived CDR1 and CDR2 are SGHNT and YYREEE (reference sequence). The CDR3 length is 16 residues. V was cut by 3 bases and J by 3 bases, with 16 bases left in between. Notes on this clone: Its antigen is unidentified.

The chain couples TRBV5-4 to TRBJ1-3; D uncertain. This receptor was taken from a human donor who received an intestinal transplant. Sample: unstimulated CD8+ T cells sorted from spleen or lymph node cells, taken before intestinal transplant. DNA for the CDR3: TGTGCCAGCAGCTCCGACGGATTCTCGTTTGGAAACACCATATATTTT. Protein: CASSSDGFSFGNTIYF.